Included here is one TCR beta chain sequence, with context. Its antigen is currently unknown. Peripheral blood from each donor was collected in a volume of roughly 9.8 milliliters. Germline V CDR1 and CDR2: LGHDT, YNNKEL (reference sequence). Trimming took off 2 bases at V and 2 bases at J, with 14 bases between the two ends. CDR3 size: 16 residues. The entry originates in a study of blood T cells in healthy people across ages. Study-wide results and limits: Per million T cells, the diversity of TCR beta decreased roughly linearly as age advanced.

PCR was performed a second time for about 6 to 12 cycles using a sample-barcoded 5' primer and a J-beta primer mix. TCRdb called the 5' RACE reads again in MiXCR, with one record for every CDR3 protein. The sample yields around 990,000 distinct CDR3 sequences, under 30% seen once. These data are also associated with another study on T cells of mothers and their children. That work adds: Approximately 2.7 million TCR beta reads per child versus over 9.5 million per mother. Related pairs of mothers and children showed slightly higher, non-significant overlap versus unrelated pairs.

What was sequenced was blood. This TCR derives from a girl aged 2 to 10 in good health. The rearrangement links TRBV3-1 to TRBJ2-3; D might be TRBD1 (6 bases). The CDR3 sequence: CASSQQLDRTTDTQYF. CDR3 in DNA: TGTGCCAGCAGCCAACAACTCGACAGGACCACAGATACGCAGTATTTT.